The present TCR beta chain was sequenced within a study of identifying expanded T cells in peripheral blood. Assay: immunoSEQ multiplex PCR; the TCRdb copy retains only in-frame clones and omits some. This sample has around 100,000 clones, with approximately 89% found just once. Study results and limitations: Technical replicates showed around 1.2 changed clones; roughly two weeks around 15; four weeks 19. Clone count variance between two-week samples rose with total template count.

A note on this clone: The antigen is unknown.

CDR1 is SEHNR and CDR2 is FQNEAQ in the germline V gene (reference sequence). After removal of 4 bases from V and 4 bases from J, the junction contained 9 bases not matched to a gene. This CDR3 spans 16 amino acids. Healthy donors had no documented immune events, such as infections, while sampled. The V and J genes are TRBV7-9 and TRBJ1-4, with TRBD1 matching over 7 bases. Sequenced input: blood. This TCR came from a person aged 18-70 years in good health. This CDR3 reads CASSSGQAKGNEKLFF. CDR3 bases: TGTGCCAGCAGCTCCGGACAGGCGAAGGGTAATGAAAAACTGTTTTTT.